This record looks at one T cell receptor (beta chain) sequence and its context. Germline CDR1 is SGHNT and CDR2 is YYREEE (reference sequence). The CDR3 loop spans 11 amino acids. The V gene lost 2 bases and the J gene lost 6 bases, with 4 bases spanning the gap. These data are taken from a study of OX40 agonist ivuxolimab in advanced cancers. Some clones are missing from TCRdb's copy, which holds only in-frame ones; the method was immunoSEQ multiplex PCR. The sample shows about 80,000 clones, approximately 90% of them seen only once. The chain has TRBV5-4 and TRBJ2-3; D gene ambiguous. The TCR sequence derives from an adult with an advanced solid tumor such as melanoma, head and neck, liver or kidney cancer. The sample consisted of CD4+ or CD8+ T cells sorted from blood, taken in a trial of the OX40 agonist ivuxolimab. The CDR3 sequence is CASSFRDTQYF. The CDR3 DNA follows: TGTGCCAGCAGCTTTAGGGATACGCAGTATTTT.